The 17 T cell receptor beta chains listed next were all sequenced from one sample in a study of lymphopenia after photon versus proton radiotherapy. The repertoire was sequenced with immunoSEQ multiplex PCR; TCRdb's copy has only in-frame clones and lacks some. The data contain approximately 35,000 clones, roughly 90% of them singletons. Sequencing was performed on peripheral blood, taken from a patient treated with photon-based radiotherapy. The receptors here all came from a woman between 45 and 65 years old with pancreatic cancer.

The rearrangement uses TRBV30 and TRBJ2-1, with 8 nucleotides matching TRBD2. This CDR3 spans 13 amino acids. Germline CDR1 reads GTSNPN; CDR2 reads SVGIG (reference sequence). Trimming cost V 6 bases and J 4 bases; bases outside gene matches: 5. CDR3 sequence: CACLTSGYNEQFF. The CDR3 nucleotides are TGTGCCTGCCTCACTAGCGGATACAATGAGCAGTTCTTC.

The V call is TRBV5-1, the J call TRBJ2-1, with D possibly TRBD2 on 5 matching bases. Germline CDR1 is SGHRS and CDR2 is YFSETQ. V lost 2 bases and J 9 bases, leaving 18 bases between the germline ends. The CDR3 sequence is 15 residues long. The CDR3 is CASSLRGAETPEQFF. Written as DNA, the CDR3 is TGCGCCAGCAGCTTAAGAGGAGCGGAGACCCCTGAGCAGTTCTTC.

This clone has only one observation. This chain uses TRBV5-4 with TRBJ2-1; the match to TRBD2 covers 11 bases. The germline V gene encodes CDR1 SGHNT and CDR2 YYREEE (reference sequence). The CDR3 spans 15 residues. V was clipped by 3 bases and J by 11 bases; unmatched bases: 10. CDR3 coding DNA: TGTGCCAGCAGCTCGGGGACTAGCGGTAATGACCAGCAGTTCTTC. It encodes CASSSGTSGNDQQFF. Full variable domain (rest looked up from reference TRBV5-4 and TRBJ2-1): ETGVTQSPTHLIKTRGQQVTLRCSSQSGHNTVSWYQQALGQGPQFIFQYYREEENGRGNFPPRFSGLQFPNYSSELNVNALELDDSALYLCASSSGTSGNDQQFFGPGTRLTVL.

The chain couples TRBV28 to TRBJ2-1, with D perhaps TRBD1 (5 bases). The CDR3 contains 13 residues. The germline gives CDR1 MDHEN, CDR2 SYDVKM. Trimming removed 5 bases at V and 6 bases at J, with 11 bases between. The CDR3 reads CASSGARANEQFF. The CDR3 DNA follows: TGTGCCAGCAGTGGGGCCCGGGCCAATGAGCAGTTCTTC.

CDR3 DNA: TGTGCCAGCAGTCAACGACAGGGAAGCACTGAAGCTTTCTTT. Translating it yields CASSQRQGSTEAFF. The V call is TRBV27, the J call TRBJ1-1, with 7 bases matching TRBD1. Germline-derived CDR1 and CDR2 are MNHEY and SMNVEV (reference sequence). CDR3 length equals 14 residues. V lost 5 bases, J lost 4 bases, and 7 bases stayed unmatched.

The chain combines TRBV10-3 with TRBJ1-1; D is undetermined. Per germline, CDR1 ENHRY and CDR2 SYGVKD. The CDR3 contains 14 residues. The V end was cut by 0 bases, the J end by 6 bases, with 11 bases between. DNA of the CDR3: TGTGCCATCAGTGAGTCGGGCACTAAGTCTGAAGCTTTCTTT. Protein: CAISESGTKSEAFF.

CDR3 in DNA: TGTGCCAGCAGTTTAAAGAGGGCCGGGGAGCTGTTTTTT. This translates into CASSLKRAGELFF. V usage is TRBV27 and J usage is TRBJ2-2; TRBD2 is a possible D gene (5 bases). V was pared by 2 bases and J by 6 bases, with 7 bases between. Per the germline V gene, CDR1 is MNHEY and CDR2 is SMNVEV (reference sequence). The CDR3 is 13 amino acids.

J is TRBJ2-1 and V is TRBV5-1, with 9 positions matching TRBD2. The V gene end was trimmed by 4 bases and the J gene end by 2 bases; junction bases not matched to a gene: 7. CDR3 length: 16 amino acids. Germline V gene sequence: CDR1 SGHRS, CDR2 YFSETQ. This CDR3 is CASSLAAGGAYNEQFF. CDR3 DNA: TGCGCCAGCAGCCTCGCGGCGGGGGGGGCCTACAATGAGCAGTTCTTC.

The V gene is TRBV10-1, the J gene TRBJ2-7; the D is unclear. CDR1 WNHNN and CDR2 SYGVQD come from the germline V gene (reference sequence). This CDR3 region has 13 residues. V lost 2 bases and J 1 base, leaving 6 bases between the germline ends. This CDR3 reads CASSESESYEQYF. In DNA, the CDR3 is TGCGCCAGCAGTGAGAGCGAGTCCTACGAGCAGTACTTC.

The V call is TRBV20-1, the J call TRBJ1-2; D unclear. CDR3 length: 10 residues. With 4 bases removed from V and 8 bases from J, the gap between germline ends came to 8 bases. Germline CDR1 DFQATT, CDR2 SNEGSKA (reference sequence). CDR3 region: CSANLAGYTF. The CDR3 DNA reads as TGCAGTGCTAATCTAGCCGGCTACACCTTC.

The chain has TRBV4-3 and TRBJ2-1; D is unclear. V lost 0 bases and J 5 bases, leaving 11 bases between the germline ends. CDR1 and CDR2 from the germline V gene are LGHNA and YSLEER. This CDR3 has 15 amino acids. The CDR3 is CASSQDRLMDNEQFF. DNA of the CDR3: TGCGCCAGCAGCCAAGACCGCCTCATGGACAATGAGCAGTTCTTC.

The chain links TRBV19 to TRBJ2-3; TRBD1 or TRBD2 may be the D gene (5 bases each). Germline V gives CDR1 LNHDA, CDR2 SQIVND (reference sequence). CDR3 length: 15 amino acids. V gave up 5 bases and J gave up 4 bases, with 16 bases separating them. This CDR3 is CASSSPSLGADTQYF. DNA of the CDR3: TGTGCCAGTAGTTCCCCTAGCTTAGGGGCAGATACGCAGTATTTT.

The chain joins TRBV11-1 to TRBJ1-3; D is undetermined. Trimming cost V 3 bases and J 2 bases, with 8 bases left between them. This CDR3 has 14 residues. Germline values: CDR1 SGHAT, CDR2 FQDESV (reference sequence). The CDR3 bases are TGTGCCAGCAGCTTTAGGAACCCTGGAAACACCATATATTTT. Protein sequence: CASSFRNPGNTIYF.

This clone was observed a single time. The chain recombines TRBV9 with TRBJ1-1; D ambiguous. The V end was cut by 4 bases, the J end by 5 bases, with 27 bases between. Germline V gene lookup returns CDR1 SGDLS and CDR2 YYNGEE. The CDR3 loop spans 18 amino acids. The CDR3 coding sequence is TGTGCCAGCAGCCCTCTGGCGGTTCTGTCTCCCCCGGGGACTGAAGCTTTCTTT. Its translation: CASSPLAVLSPPGTEAFF.

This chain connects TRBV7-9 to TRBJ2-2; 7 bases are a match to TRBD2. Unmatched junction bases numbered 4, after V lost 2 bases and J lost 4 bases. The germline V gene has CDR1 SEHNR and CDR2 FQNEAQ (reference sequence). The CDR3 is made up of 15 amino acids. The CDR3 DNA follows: TGTGCCAGCAGCTTAAGGCGGGAGACCACCGGGGAGCTGTTTTTT. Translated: CASSLRRETTGELFF.

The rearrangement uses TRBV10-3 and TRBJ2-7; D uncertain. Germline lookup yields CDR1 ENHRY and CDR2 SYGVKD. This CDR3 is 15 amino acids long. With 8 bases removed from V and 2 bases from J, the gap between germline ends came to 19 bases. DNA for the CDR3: TGTGCCATCCGTCCCGGGCAGCTCCTAACCTACGAGCAGTACTTC. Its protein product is CAIRPGQLLTYEQYF.

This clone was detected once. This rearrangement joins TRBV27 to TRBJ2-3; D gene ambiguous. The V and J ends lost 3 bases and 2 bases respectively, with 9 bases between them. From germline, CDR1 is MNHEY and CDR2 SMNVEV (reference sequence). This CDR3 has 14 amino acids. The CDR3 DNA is TGTGCCAGCAGTTTTCCCGACGCCACAGATACGCAGTATTTT. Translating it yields CASSFPDATDTQYF.